What follows is one T cell receptor (beta chain) and its context. The repertoire was sequenced with immunoSEQ multiplex PCR; TCRdb's copy has only in-frame clones and lacks some. This table holds some 80,000 clones, 82% found once. The source of the sample is a study of blood T cell repertoires in COVID-19. The CDR3 runs to 11 residues. The germline gives CDR1 SGHRS, CDR2 YFSETQ. Trimming cost V 0 bases and J 7 bases, with 5 bases left between them. J is TRBJ2-7 and V is TRBV5-1, with D possibly TRBD2 on 5 matching bases. The origin of this receptor is a human donor in a cohort sampled during active COVID-19. The sample comprised peripheral blood. CDR3 amino acids: CASSLGREQYF. The DNA for the CDR3 is TGCGCCAGCAGCTTGGGGAGGGAGCAGTACTTC.